The 10 T cell receptor beta chains presented below share a single source sample, sequenced in a study of neoadjuvant nivolumab and ipilimumab in lung cancer. TCRdb's copy holds only in-frame clones and misses some; the assay was immunoSEQ multiplex PCR. This sample has about 20,000 clones; roughly four fifths occur once, and the top ten carry about 8%. The material was tumor tissue, obtained after neoadjuvant nivolumab, alone or with ipilimumab, at or shortly before surgery. The receptors were sampled from an adult with non-small cell lung cancer.

This clone was seen just once. The CDR3 DNA reads as TGCAGTGCTGTCCGGTTGAACGAAGCTTTCTTT. Translated: CSAVRLNEAFF. The chain combines TRBV20-1 with TRBJ1-1; no clear D gene. V was pared by 5 bases and J by 8 bases, with 12 bases between. CDR3 size: 11 residues. From germline, CDR1 is DFQATT and CDR2 SNEGSKA (reference sequence).

The chain recombines TRBV14 with TRBJ1-5, with D possibly being TRBD1 (5 bases). The germline CDR1 and CDR2 sequences are SGHDN and FVKESK. V lost 5 bases and J 4 bases, leaving 9 bases between the germline ends. The CDR3 has 13 amino acids. Here the CDR3 reads CASSWGINQPQHF. The CDR3 nucleotides read TGTGCCAGCAGCTGGGGCATTAATCAGCCCCAGCATTTT.

The V and J genes are TRBV28 and TRBJ2-7; no definite D call. The CDR3 length is 15 residues. From germline, CDR1 is MDHEN and CDR2 SYDVKM. V gave up 6 bases and J gave up 2 bases, with 17 bases separating them. The CDR3: CASSGTNRGPYEQYF. CDR3 bases: TGTGCCAGCAGCGGCACAAACAGAGGTCCCTACGAGCAGTACTTC.

This sequence joins TRBV6-1 and TRBJ1-2; D is uncertain. The germline V and J ends were trimmed by 6 bases and 4 bases, with 9 bases remaining between them. The CDR3 has 12 residues. CDR1 is MNHNS, CDR2 SASEGT, per germline. The chain's CDR3 is CASSRLPYGYTF. The CDR3 DNA is TGTGCCAGCAGCCGACTACCCTATGGCTACACCTTC.

CDR3: CATSREGQGNYEQFF. CDR3 DNA sequence: TGTGCCACCAGCAGAGAGGGACAGGGTAACTATGAGCAGTTCTTC. This chain uses TRBV15 with TRBJ2-1; 9 nucleotides match TRBD1. The ends lost 0 bases at V and 8 bases at J; junction bases unmatched: 5. CDR3 length equals 15 residues. CDR1 is LNHNV and CDR2 is YYDKDF in the germline V gene (reference sequence).

The rearrangement joins TRBV6-1 to TRBJ1-5, with D possibly being TRBD1 (5 bases). V was clipped by 6 bases and J by 5 bases, with 11 bases between them. This CDR3 has 13 residues. Germline-derived CDR1 and CDR2 are MNHNS and SASEGT. CDR3 sequence (DNA): TGTGCCAGCAGCATACAGGCGTATCAGCCCCAGCATTTT. Protein: CASSIQAYQPQHF.

The V call is TRBV20-1, the J call TRBJ1-2; D remains unclear. V lost 1 base, J lost 10 bases, and 10 bases lay in between. The CDR3 is 11 residues long. CDR1 is DFQATT and CDR2 is SNEGSKA in the germline V gene (reference sequence). The CDR3 DNA reads as TGCAGTGCTAGAGTTCAAAGGACCTACACCTTC. Its translation: CSARVQRTYTF.

This clone is medium-sized (0.01 to 0.1%) within its sample. This chain links TRBV4-1 with TRBJ1-2, with a tentative D call TRBD1 (6 bases). Germline V gene lookup returns CDR1 MGHRA and CDR2 YSYEKL. The V end lost 7 bases, the J end lost 8 bases, and 20 bases lay between the germline ends. CDR3 length: 14 amino acids. The chain's CDR3 is CASKSETGFGGYTF. DNA for the CDR3: TGCGCCAGCAAATCCGAGACAGGATTCGGGGGCTACACCTTC.

The chain combines TRBV11-2 with TRBJ2-3; D is ambiguous. Deletions cut 3 bases from V and 4 bases from J, with 8 bases between. Germline CDR1 is SGHAT and CDR2 is FQNNGV. The CDR3 is made up of 13 amino acids. The CDR3 spells CASSFRIPDTQYF. The CDR3 coding sequence is TGTGCCAGCAGCTTCAGAATCCCAGATACGCAGTATTTT.

The CDR3 is CASSEGPGTEAFF. CDR3 bases: TGTGCCAGCAGTGAAGGACCAGGGACTGAAGCTTTCTTT. This rearrangement joins TRBV13 to TRBJ1-1; D is perhaps TRBD1 (5 bases). V lost 6 bases and J lost 5, with 13 bases in between. The CDR3 has 13 amino acids. Germline loops: CDR1 PRHDT, CDR2 FYEKMQ (reference sequence).